The next 18 T cell receptor beta chains were all read from a single sample in a study of blood T cell repertoires in COVID-19. Using immunoSEQ multiplex PCR, the repertoire was profiled, and TCRdb retains in-frame clones only, with some absent. The sample shows 170,000 or so clones, roughly 87% of them seen only once. The sample taken for sequencing was PBMCs or T cells enriched from blood (not recorded which). These receptors all come from a woman in her forties or fifties who had recovered from COVID-19.

The chain links TRBV19 to TRBJ2-7; a possible D gene is TRBD1 (5 bases). This CDR3 has 13 residues. V dropped 9 bases and J dropped 5 bases, with 17 bases sitting between them. Germline values: CDR1 LNHDA, CDR2 SQIVND (reference sequence). CDR3 bases: TGTGCCAGCGGTCGGCAGGGCTTAAACGAGCAGTACTTC. Protein product: CASGRQGLNEQYF.

This chain links TRBV18 with TRBJ1-2; unclear D gene. The length of the CDR3 is 16 residues. V was pared by 5 bases and J by 0 bases, with 16 bases between. Germline V gives CDR1 KGHSH, CDR2 LQKENI. CDR3 amino acids: CASSSTRELANYGYTF. CDR3 in DNA: TGTGCCAGCTCATCGACGCGGGAGTTAGCTAACTATGGCTACACCTTC.

J is TRBJ1-1 and V is TRBV5-6; TRBD1 might be the D (5 bases). The CDR3 runs to 13 residues. V lost 0 bases, J lost 8 bases, and 11 bases lay in between. Germline-derived CDR1 and CDR2 are SGHDT and YYEEEE. CDR3 loop: CASSLVPGVEAFF. CDR3 DNA sequence: TGTGCCAGCAGCTTGGTTCCGGGGGTAGAAGCTTTCTTT.

The chain joins TRBV6-2 or TRBV6-3 to TRBJ1-3, with 7 nucleotides matching TRBD1. CDR1 is MNHEY, CDR2 SVGEGT, per germline. The junction had 1 base not matched to a gene; V was cut back by 4 bases and J by 1 base. The CDR3 covers 14 residues. CDR3 residues: CASSSTGSGNTIYF. DNA of the CDR3: TGTGCCAGCAGTTCGACAGGGTCTGGAAACACCATATATTTT.

This clone has a handful of counts. This sequence joins TRBV20-1 and TRBJ1-4, with 8 bases fitting TRBD1. The germline V gene encodes CDR1 DFQATT and CDR2 SNEGSKA (reference sequence). This CDR3 comprises 14 residues. The junction had 6 bases not matched to a gene; V was cut back by 3 bases and J by 6 bases. The DNA of the CDR3 is TGCAGTGCTAGTACAGGACAGGGCCATGAAAAACTGTTTTTT. It is translated as CSASTGQGHEKLFF.

V is TRBV11-3 and J is TRBJ1-2; possible D gene TRBD1, 5 bases. CDR3 size: 14 residues. Germline V gives CDR1 SGHNT, CDR2 YENEEA. V gave up 1 base and J gave up 8 bases, with 14 bases separating them. CDR3 protein: CASSLVQGIGGYTF. DNA of the CDR3: TGTGCCAGCAGCTTAGTTCAGGGAATAGGAGGCTACACCTTC.

The rearrangement links TRBV28 to TRBJ2-7; 7 nucleotides line up with TRBD2. Unmatched junction bases numbered 10, after V lost 3 bases and J lost 5 bases. Germline CDR1 reads MDHEN; CDR2 reads SYDVKM. This CDR3 spans 15 amino acids. The DNA for the CDR3 is TGTGCCAGCAGTTTGTTGGGGGGAGGGTCTCACGAGCAGTACTTC. It codes for CASSLLGGGSHEQYF.

This chain links TRBV19 with TRBJ2-5, with 7 positions matching TRBD1. The CDR3 is made up of 14 amino acids. With 4 bases clipped from V and 1 base from J, the junction kept 3 bases outside the gene matches. Per the germline V gene, CDR1 is LNHDA and CDR2 is SQIVND (reference sequence). This CDR3 reads CASSTSGGQETQYF. The CDR3 nucleotides are TGTGCCAGTAGTACCTCAGGGGGCCAAGAGACCCAGTACTTC.

The V and J genes are TRBV4-1 and TRBJ1-2, with D maybe TRBD1 (6 bases). The CDR3 extends over 14 amino acids. Trimming stripped 0 bases from V and 7 bases from J, with 12 bases between. CDR1 MGHRA and CDR2 YSYEKL come from the germline V gene. CDR3 protein: CASSQEQGWRGYTF. The CDR3 nucleotides read TGCGCCAGCAGCCAAGAACAGGGTTGGCGTGGCTACACCTTC.

This clone appeared a single time. The J gene is TRBJ1-3, the V gene TRBV7-6; 9 bases are a match to TRBD1. The CDR3 has 19 residues. The germline V gene encodes CDR1 SGHVS and CDR2 FNYEAQ. V lost 2 bases, J lost 2 bases, and 13 bases stayed unmatched. The chain's CDR3 is CASSLYRGRMDGAGNTIYF. The CDR3 region has the DNA TGTGCCAGCAGCTTATACAGGGGGCGGATGGATGGTGCTGGAAACACCATATATTTT.

CDR3 loop: CASSEGQFNTEAFF. The CDR3, as DNA: TGTGCCAGCTCGGAGGGACAGTTCAACACTGAAGCTTTCTTT. The chain links TRBV18 to TRBJ1-1; TRBD1 matches 7 bases. The germline CDR1 and CDR2 sequences are KGHSH and LQKENI. CDR3 size: 14 residues. Germline trimming cut 6 bases from V and 2 bases from J; bases unmatched to any gene: 6.

The V call is TRBV28, the J call TRBJ1-2; D gene unclear. V lost 1 base to trimming and J lost 4 bases, with 4 bases between them. This CDR3 is built from 12 residues. Germline V gene sequence: CDR1 MDHEN, CDR2 SYDVKM. This chain's CDR3 is CASSLSRYGYTF. DNA for the CDR3: TGTGCCAGCAGTTTATCGCGCTATGGCTACACCTTC.

This chain uses TRBV6-5 with TRBJ1-1, with TRBD1 matching over 7 bases. This CDR3 has 14 amino acids. Germline trimming cut 6 bases from V and 5 bases from J; bases unmatched to any gene: 9. The germline V gene encodes CDR1 MNHEY and CDR2 SVGAGI. CDR3 nucleotide sequence: TGTGCCAGCAGAACAGGGGAAGGGGGGACTGAAGCTTTCTTT. Encoded protein: CASRTGEGGTEAFF.

This chain links TRBV30 with TRBJ2-1; 11 nucleotides agree with TRBD2. V was pared by 4 bases and J by 9 bases, with 17 bases of the junction left unmatched. Looked up from germline, CDR1 is GTSNPN and CDR2 is SVGIG (reference sequence). This CDR3 is built from 17 residues. The CDR3 here is CAWTIGRTSGWGGEQFF. CDR3 sequence (DNA): TGTGCCTGGACGATAGGGAGGACTAGCGGGTGGGGGGGTGAGCAGTTCTTC.

The chain recombines TRBV18 with TRBJ1-1; the match to TRBD1 covers 8 bases. This CDR3 contains 12 residues. V lost 4 bases, J lost 8 bases, and 3 bases stayed unmatched. The germline CDR1 and CDR2 sequences are KGHSH and LQKENI. The CDR3 DNA reads TGTGCCAGCTCACTAACAGGGGGGGAAGCTTTCTTT. Translating gives CASSLTGGEAFF.

The chain couples TRBV11-2 to TRBJ1-1, with a possible D match to TRBD1 (6 bases). CDR1 is SGHAT and CDR2 is FQNNGV in the germline V gene. The V gene lost 5 bases and the J gene lost 3 bases, with 16 bases spanning the gap. CDR3 size: 15 residues. CDR3 loop: CASSPQGFGHTEAFF. DNA of the CDR3: TGTGCCAGCAGCCCACAGGGTTTCGGGCACACTGAAGCTTTCTTT.

The rearrangement links TRBV7-9 to TRBJ1-4, with TRBD1 identical over 7 bases. CDR1 is SEHNR, CDR2 FQNEAQ, per germline (reference sequence). The J segment lost 4 bases and the V segment lost 2 bases, leaving 4 bases of the junction unmatched. This CDR3 spans 15 amino acids. The CDR3: CASSLQAGGNEKLFF. The DNA of the CDR3 is TGTGCCAGCAGCTTACAGGCAGGGGGTAATGAAAAACTGTTTTTT.

This clone showed up just once. V and J are TRBV3-1 (or the pseudogene TRBV3-2) and TRBJ2-1; 14 bases line up with TRBD2. V shed 5 bases, J shed 3 bases, and the junction held 3 bases outside the gene matches. This CDR3 spans 16 amino acids. Germline V lookup: CDR1 LGHDT, CDR2 YNNKEL (reference sequence). The CDR3 coding sequence is TGTGCCAGCAGCTACGGGACTAGCGGGAGCTACAATGAGCAGTTCTTC. Residues: CASSYGTSGSYNEQFF.